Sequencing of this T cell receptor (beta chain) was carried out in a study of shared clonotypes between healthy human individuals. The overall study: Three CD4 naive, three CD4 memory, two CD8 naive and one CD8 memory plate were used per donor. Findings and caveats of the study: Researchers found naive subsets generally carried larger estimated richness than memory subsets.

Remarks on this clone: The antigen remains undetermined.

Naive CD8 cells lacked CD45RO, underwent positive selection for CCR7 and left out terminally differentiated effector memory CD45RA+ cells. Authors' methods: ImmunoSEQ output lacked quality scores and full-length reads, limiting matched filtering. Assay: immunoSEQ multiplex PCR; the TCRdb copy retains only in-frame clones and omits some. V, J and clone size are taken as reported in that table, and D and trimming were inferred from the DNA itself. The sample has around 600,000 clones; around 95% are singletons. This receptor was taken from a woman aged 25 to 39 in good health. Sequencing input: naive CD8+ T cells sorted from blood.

CDR3 bases: TGTGCCAGCGGCATGGGCCCCGGGGCTAACTATGGCTACACCTTC. This translates into CASGMGPGANYGYTF. V usage is TRBV11-2 and J usage is TRBJ1-2; no clear D gene. CDR3 length: 15 amino acids. Trimming stripped 8 bases from V and 0 bases from J, with 16 bases between. CDR1 is SGHAT and CDR2 is FQNNGV in the germline V gene.